Listed below are T cell receptor beta chains from one sample, sequenced in a study of T cells in Graves' hyperthyroidism and ophthalmopathy. TCRdb re-analysed the multiplex PCR reads in MiXCR, keeping a single row per CDR3 protein. There are 550,000 to 800,000 distinct CDR3 sequences in the sample; 15% to 20% occur only once, and roughly 16% lies in the top ten. The sample comprised blood. The origin of the receptors is a man aged 50 to 60 with Graves' hyperthyroidism. CDR3s leave out the opening cysteine and the closing phenylalanine or tryptophan.

v_gene,j_gene,CDR3aa
TRBV19,TRBJ2-7,ASRLAGDYEQY
TRBV19,TRBJ1-1,ASSSGTDYMNTEAF
TRBV6-1,TRBJ2-4,ASSDQTGVDIQY
TRBV6-1,TRBJ2-5,ASRGLAGAGPETQY
TRBV10-3,TRBJ1-2,AISVGDYPHYGYT
TRBV29-1,TRBJ1-1,SVEPNRGLNTEAF
TRBV29-1,TRBJ2-7,SGGENEQY
TRBV29-1,TRBJ2-2,SVIGTPQGTGELF
TRBV12-3/TRBV12-4,TRBJ2-7,ASSIRPAYEQY
TRBV7-3,TRBJ1-6,ASSLTGGSPLH
TRBV30,TRBJ1-5,AWSGQTHQPQH
TRBV3-1,TRBJ1-5,ASSQGARGYQPQH
TRBV12-3/TRBV12-4,TRBJ2-2,ASSLAGTSGIFPGELF
TRBV6-2/TRBV6-3,TRBJ1-4,ASRIEATNEKLF
TRBV20-1,TRBJ2-3,SARKYPNQADTQY
TRBV18,TRBJ1-1,ASSRGGQPNTEAF
TRBV7-6,TRBJ2-1,ASSPQSLAGPNEQF